The next 7 T cell receptor beta chains were all read from a single sample in a study of blood T cell repertoires in COVID-19. This table comes from immunoSEQ multiplex PCR, and its TCRdb copy is limited to in-frame clones, with some not included. Among approximately 70,000 clones listed, roughly nine tenths were seen once. The sequenced sample was peripheral blood. The source is a man aged 45-65 years with COVID-19, enrolled during active disease.

The V call is TRBV5-1, the J call TRBJ2-1; D possibly corresponds to TRBD2 (6 bases). The CDR3 contains 14 residues. Per germline, CDR1 SGHRS and CDR2 YFSETQ. V was clipped by 5 bases and J by 4 bases, with 13 bases between them. The CDR3 DNA follows: TGCGCCAGCAGATCCGGGACTCTTTACAATGAGCAGTTCTTC. Translating gives CASRSGTLYNEQFF.

V and J are TRBV6-5 and TRBJ2-5, with 8 bases lining up with TRBD1. Germline CDR1 is MNHEY and CDR2 is SVGAGI. The CDR3 contains 14 residues. After removal of 6 bases from V and 2 bases from J, the junction contained 5 bases not matched to a gene. The CDR3 nucleotides are TGTGCCAGCAGGCGGACAGGGCGACAAGAGACCCAGTACTTC. This codes for CASRRTGRQETQYF.

This chain links TRBV3-1 (or the pseudogene TRBV3-2) with TRBJ2-6; 7 nucleotides line up with TRBD2. The germline CDR1 and CDR2 sequences are LGHDT and YNNKEL (reference sequence). The CDR3 length is 18 residues. With V trimmed by 1 base and J by 1 base, 7 bases remained unmatched. The CDR3 nucleotides are TGTGCCAGCAGCCAAGTTGAGGGAGGGCCGTCTGGGGCCAACGTCCTGACTTTC. Protein sequence: CASSQVEGGPSGANVLTF.

This chain links TRBV7-3 with TRBJ2-1, with a possible D match to TRBD2 (5 bases). The CDR3 is 15 residues long. Trimming left V 5 bases short and J 3 bases short, with 14 bases between. Germline CDR1 is SGHTA and CDR2 is FQGTGA. CDR3 amino acids: CASSPRGSSYNEQFF. DNA for the CDR3: TGTGCCAGCAGCCCTCGGGGTAGCAGCTACAATGAGCAGTTCTTC. The full variable domain, completed using reference TRBV7-3 and TRBJ2-1, is GAGVSQTPSNKVTEKGKYVELRCDPISGHTALYWYRQSLGQGPEFLIYFQGTGAADDSGLPNDRFFAVRPEGSVSTLKIQRTERGDSAVYLCASSPRGSSYNEQFFGPGTRLTVL.

This clone was seen just once. The rearrangement links TRBV5-8 to TRBJ2-1; tentatively, D is TRBD2 (5 bases). The ends were cut back, 2 bases at V and 0 bases at J, with 9 bases in the middle. This CDR3 comprises 15 residues. The germline CDR1 and CDR2 sequences are SGHTS and YDEGEE. This CDR3 reads CASSFRGSSYNEQFF. The CDR3 bases are TGTGCCAGCAGCTTTCGGGGAAGCTCCTACAATGAGCAGTTCTTC.

This rearrangement joins TRBV5-8 to TRBJ1-1; D gene uncertain. V shed 4 bases and J shed 0 bases, with 10 bases lying between them. This CDR3 comprises 14 residues. Looked up from germline, CDR1 is SGHTS and CDR2 is YDEGEE. CDR3 sequence (DNA): TGTGCCAGCAGCCGGAGGTGGATGAACACTGAAGCTTTCTTT. This gives the protein CASSRRWMNTEAFF.

CDR3 in DNA: TGCGCCAGCAGCCAAGATAGGGCAGGGGATGAAAAACTGTTTTTT. It is translated as CASSQDRAGDEKLFF. The chain is built from TRBV4-3 and TRBJ1-4; perhaps TRBD1 as D (6 bases). The V end was cut by 0 bases, the J end by 6 bases, with 11 bases between. Germline CDR1 is LGHNA and CDR2 is YSLEER. CDR3 length: 15 residues.